The 3 T cell receptor beta chains below were found in one sample sequenced in a study of shared clonotypes between healthy human individuals. Profiling relied on immunoSEQ multiplex PCR, and the TCRdb table lists in-frame clones only, not all of them. The table records roughly 1,100,000 clones, around 74% of them present only once. Sequencing was performed on memory CD4+ T cells sorted from blood. The subset was: CD45RA-negative fraction. The receptors were sampled from a man younger than 35 in good health.

The gene calls are TRBV29-1 and TRBJ2-3; D possibly corresponds to TRBD2 (6 bases). This CDR3 is built from 13 residues. Germline CDR1 reads SQVTM; CDR2 reads ANQGSEA. Trimming took 6 bases from V and 2 from J, leaving 12 bases between them. The CDR3: CSVAGRFTDTQYF. CDR3 nucleotide sequence: TGCAGCGTGGCGGGACGGTTCACAGATACGCAGTATTTT.

On this clone itself: Additional DNA sequences in this sample encode the identical CDR3. The rearrangement links TRBV7-2 to TRBJ2-7; 10 bases fit TRBD1. This CDR3 has 14 amino acids. The ends lost 1 base at V and 4 bases at J; junction bases unmatched: 1. The germline V gene encodes CDR1 SGHTA and CDR2 FQGNSA. This CDR3 is CASSLGQGAYEQYF. The CDR3 DNA follows: TGTGCCAGCAGCTTAGGACAGGGGGCGTACGAGCAGTACTTC.

The genes are TRBV5-1 and TRBJ2-7; 10 bases are shared with TRBD1. The CDR3 spans 14 residues. Germline V lookup: CDR1 SGHRS, CDR2 YFSETQ. Unmatched junction bases numbered 6, after V lost 4 bases and J lost 5 bases. In nucleotides, the CDR3 is TGCGCCAGCAGCAACGGACAGGGGGGCAACGAGCAGTACTTC. Protein sequence: CASSNGQGGNEQYF.